The 30 T cell receptor beta chains below were found in one sample sequenced in a study. TCRdb used MiXCR to reprocess the RT-PCR reads, holding one entry per CDR3 protein. The repertoire holds about 680,000 distinct CDR3 sequences, over 12% seen once, with 3.6% in the top ten. Input material: memory CD4+ T cells from blood. These receptors all stem from a female donor in good health, serving as a healthy control.

This clonotype has a handful of counts. The chain has TRBV3-1 and TRBJ1-6; 10 bases align to TRBD1. This CDR3 is 15 amino acids long. Germline V gene lookup returns CDR1 LGHDT and CDR2 YNNKEL (reference sequence). Trimming cost V 5 bases and J 10 bases; bases outside gene matches: 8. The CDR3 region has the DNA TGTGCCAGCAGCACACGGACAGGGGGGGAATCACCCCTCCACTTT. It yields the protein CASSTRTGGESPLHF.

The chain is built from TRBV5-1 and TRBJ2-4; 10 bases match TRBD2. This CDR3 region has 15 residues. Germline-derived CDR1 and CDR2 are SGHRS and YFSETQ. The V segment lost 4 bases and the J segment 8 bases; nucleotides outside the gene matches: 9. For the CDR3, the DNA is TGCGCCAGCAGCCCGGAAGTAGCGGGGGGAGACATTCAGTACTTC. Protein sequence: CASSPEVAGGDIQYF.

CDR3 residues: CASSGTRPPYEQYF. DNA of the CDR3: TGTGCCAGCAGTGGGACTAGGCCCCCCTACGAGCAGTACTTC. The chain uses TRBV27 and TRBJ2-7; 8 bases match TRBD2. The CDR3 sequence is 14 residues long. Unmatched junction bases numbered 5, after V lost 5 bases and J lost 2 bases. The V gene's germline CDR1 is MNHEY and CDR2 SMNVEV (reference sequence).

The chain couples TRBV20-1 to TRBJ2-7; D unclear. V lost 0 bases, J lost 1 base, and 10 bases lay in between. CDR1 is DFQATT, CDR2 SNEGSKA, per germline (reference sequence). This CDR3 contains 14 residues. CDR3: CSARDPKGSYEQYF. DNA of the CDR3: TGCAGTGCTAGAGATCCCAAAGGGTCCTACGAGCAGTACTTC.

This clonotype showed up just a few times. The rearrangement uses TRBV11-1 and TRBJ2-2, with a tentative D call TRBD2 (5 bases). The V gene's germline CDR1 is SGHAT and CDR2 FQDESV (reference sequence). V gave up 2 bases and J gave up 2 bases, with 12 bases separating them. This CDR3 region has 16 residues. CDR3 amino acids: CASSLLRLSNTGELFF. The CDR3 DNA reads TGTGCCAGCAGCTTATTAAGACTAAGTAACACCGGGGAGCTGTTTTTT. The whole variable domain, remainder taken from reference TRBV11-1 and TRBJ2-2, is EAEVAQSPRYKITEKSQAVAFWCDPISGHATLYWYRQILGQGPELLVQFQDESVVDDSQLPKDRFSAERLKGVDSTLKIQPAELGDSAMYLCASSLLRLSNTGELFFGEGSRLTVL.

This clonotype has only a few counts. V gene TRBV6-2 or TRBV6-3 combines with J gene TRBJ2-5, with D possibly TRBD1 on 6 matching bases. V lost 5 bases and J 2 bases, leaving 18 bases between the germline ends. The CDR3 extends over 16 amino acids. Germline CDR1 reads MNHEY; CDR2 reads SVGEGT. CDR3: CASSPHYGTPQETQYF. The CDR3 coding sequence is TGTGCCAGCAGTCCACACTATGGGACACCTCAAGAGACCCAGTACTTC.

This chain connects TRBV2 to TRBJ2-7, with TRBD2 identical over 8 bases. Germline V gene data show CDR1 as SNHLY and CDR2 as FYNNEI. Trimming at V came to 7 bases and at J to 4 bases, leaving 0 bases not matched to a gene. The CDR3 spans 11 residues. DNA of the CDR3: TGTGCCAGCAAGCGGGAGTACGAGCAGTACTTC. Amino acids: CASKREYEQYF.

The chain links TRBV12-3 or TRBV12-4 to TRBJ2-1; D is unclear. V gave up 5 bases and J gave up 9 bases, with 8 bases separating them. The CDR3 totals 11 residues. The CDR3 loop is CASSVLGEQFF. The DNA for the CDR3 is TGTGCCAGCAGTGTCCTGGGTGAGCAGTTCTTC.

The chain uses TRBV4-2 and TRBJ2-2; D is perhaps TRBD1 or TRBD2 (5 bases each). The CDR3 runs to 16 residues. Germline V gene lookup returns CDR1 LGHNA and CDR2 YNFKEQ. V shed 4 bases and J shed 7 bases, with 19 bases lying between them. CDR3: CASSREGTRAGGELFF. The DNA of the CDR3 is TGTGCCAGCAGCCGAGAGGGAACCAGGGCTGGCGGGGAGCTGTTTTTT.

This clonotype was observed many times. The chain joins TRBV6-6 to TRBJ1-4; D not resolved. V was trimmed by 7 bases and J by 3 bases, leaving 6 bases between them. CDR1 is MNHNY and CDR2 is SVGAGI in the germline V gene (reference sequence). The CDR3 spans 12 residues. This CDR3 is CASKRANEKLFF. The CDR3 coding sequence is TGTGCCAGCAAGAGGGCTAATGAAAAACTGTTTTTT.

This clonotype was detected a few times. The V and J genes are TRBV27 and TRBJ2-5, with 7 bases that match TRBD2. With V trimmed by 5 bases and J by 7 bases, 10 bases remained unmatched. Germline lookup yields CDR1 MNHEY and CDR2 SMNVEV (reference sequence). The CDR3 loop spans 14 amino acids. CDR3 sequence: CASSPIGLVGTQYF. CDR3 in DNA: TGTGCCAGCAGTCCGATCGGACTAGTCGGGACCCAGTACTTC.

The gene calls are TRBV6-2 or TRBV6-3 and TRBJ2-3, with D perhaps matching TRBD1 or TRBD2 (5 bases each). Germline V CDR1 and CDR2: MNHEY, SVGEGT. The CDR3 is made up of 17 amino acids. V shed 2 bases and J shed 5 bases, with 20 bases lying between them. The CDR3 nucleotides read TGTGCCAGCAGTTACCGGGGCATCCCGGGGCCTGGAGATACGCAGTATTTT. It translates to CASSYRGIPGPGDTQYF.

This clonotype was seen only a few times. The chain recombines TRBV27 with TRBJ2-5; D possibly corresponds to TRBD1 (6 bases). V was clipped by 3 bases and J by 4 bases, with 9 bases between them. This CDR3 spans 13 amino acids. CDR1 and CDR2 (germline): MNHEY, SMNVEV (reference sequence). CDR3 sequence: CASSFDRRETQYF. Here the CDR3 DNA reads TGTGCCAGCAGTTTCGACAGGAGAGAGACCCAGTACTTC.

This clonotype was observed a few times. The rearrangement uses TRBV4-2 and TRBJ2-1, with TRBD2 matching over 7 bases. The ends lost 1 base at V and 15 bases at J; junction bases unmatched: 15. Per germline, CDR1 LGHNA and CDR2 YNFKEQ. The CDR3 covers 15 residues. This CDR3 is CASSQGLAVAGHVFF. CDR3 DNA: TGTGCCAGCAGCCAAGGACTAGCAGTTGCGGGCCACGTGTTCTTC.

Many counts were recorded for this clonotype. The rearrangement links TRBV6-5 to TRBJ2-5; TRBD2 agrees at 8 bases. The CDR3 runs to 13 residues. Germline V gene sequence: CDR1 MNHEY, CDR2 SVGAGI. The J segment lost 4 bases and the V segment lost 5 bases, leaving 3 bases of the junction unmatched. CDR3 DNA sequence: TGTGCCAGCAGTCGGACTAGCCGAGAGACCCAGTACTTC. Translating gives CASSRTSRETQYF.

In its sample, this clonotype was seen a few times. The J gene is TRBJ2-1, the V gene TRBV7-9; D call uncertain. CDR1 and CDR2 (germline): SEHNR, FQNEAQ (reference sequence). This CDR3 region has 12 residues. V was trimmed by 3 bases and J by 8 bases, leaving 8 bases between them. The CDR3 region has the DNA TGTGCCAGCAGCTTGGCCTTTTATGAGCAGTTCTTC. This codes for CASSLAFYEQFF.

Worth noting for this clonotype: One end of the junction does not line up with germline, which may come from a read error. The chain joins TRBV12-3 or TRBV12-4 to TRBJ1-3; D is perhaps TRBD1 (5 bases). The CDR3 runs 16 residues. The chain's CDR3 is CASSLRQGLSGNTVYF. DNA of the CDR3: TGTGCCAGCAGTTTAAGGCAGGGACTCTCTGGAAACACCGTATATTTT.

This clonotype was seen many times. This chain connects TRBV12-3 or TRBV12-4 to TRBJ2-7; D is possibly TRBD2 (5 bases). The CDR3 is 14 residues long. Trimming removed 8 bases at V and 6 bases at J, with 20 bases between. The CDR3 DNA is TGTGCCAGCTCCACCGGGATGGGTAGTCGCGAGCAGTACTTC. It yields the protein CASSTGMGSREQYF.

This clonotype was picked up many times. The V and J genes are TRBV28 and TRBJ2-1, with D tentatively TRBD1 or TRBD2 (5 bases each). V dropped 7 bases and J dropped 6 bases, with 13 bases sitting between them. The CDR3 is 13 amino acids. CDR1 and CDR2 from the germline V gene are MDHEN and SYDVKM. The CDR3 here is CASTTPGTNEQFF. The CDR3 coding sequence is TGTGCCAGCACCACACCCGGGACCAATGAGCAGTTCTTC.

J is TRBJ2-2 and V is TRBV20-1; D possibly corresponds to TRBD2 (5 bases). The V gene's germline CDR1 is DFQATT and CDR2 SNEGSKA (reference sequence). The V end was cut by 7 bases, the J end by 0 bases, with 12 bases between. The CDR3 covers 14 residues. The CDR3 loop reads CSVPRGSNTGELFF. The CDR3 DNA reads as TGCAGTGTCCCTCGGGGATCGAACACCGGGGAGCTGTTTTTT.

In the case of this clonotype: A clone one base away is much larger, so this may be a read error. V is TRBV29-1 and J is TRBJ2-3; 8 bases are shared with TRBD1. J gave up 7 bases and V 8 bases, and 17 bases lay outside the gene matches. The CDR3 runs 15 residues. Germline CDR1 is SQVTM and CDR2 is ANQGSEA. CDR3 nucleotides: TGCAGCTACACAAGGGACAGGTTCGAGGGAAATACGCAGTATTTT. Its protein is CSYTRDRFEGNTQYF.

This clonotype was counted at least ten times. The genes are TRBV5-5 and TRBJ2-5; D might be TRBD1 or TRBD2, each matching 6 bases. Germline CDR1 and CDR2: SGHKS and YYEKEE (reference sequence). Trimming removed 1 base at V and 5 bases at J, with 12 bases between. The CDR3 spans 14 residues. This CDR3 reads CASSLFSGGETQYF. The CDR3 coding sequence is TGTGCCAGCAGCTTGTTCTCCGGGGGCGAGACCCAGTACTTC.

A word on this clonotype: A read error is possible here, since a much larger clone lies one base away. The CDR3 region has the DNA TGTGCCATCAGTCTGGACAGGGGGGTTACTGAAGCTTTCTTT. Its translation: CAISLDRGVTEAFF. The chain has TRBV10-3 and TRBJ1-1; 10 bases line up with TRBD1. The length of the CDR3 is 14 residues. Trimming removed 5 bases from V and 5 bases from J; junction bases left unmatched: 5. Germline CDR1 and CDR2: ENHRY and SYGVKD.

This clonotype was seen more than once but under ten times. The chain joins TRBV5-5 to TRBJ1-1; D uncertain. The germline gives CDR1 SGHKS, CDR2 YYEKEE (reference sequence). CDR3 length equals 14 residues. The germline V and J ends were trimmed by 0 bases and 0 bases, with 6 bases remaining between them. The CDR3 sequence: CASSLAWLNTEAFF. The DNA for the CDR3 is TGTGCCAGCAGCTTGGCCTGGTTGAACACTGAAGCTTTCTTT.

This clonotype has more than one count but fewer than ten. The chain links TRBV9 to TRBJ2-6, with D tentatively TRBD1 (5 bases). Germline assignment: CDR1 SGDLS and CDR2 YYNGEE. There are 15 residues in the CDR3. V was cut by 0 bases and J by 2 bases, with 6 bases left in between. The CDR3 bases are TGTGCCAGCAGCGTAGTCAGGGCTGGGGCCAACGTCCTGACTTTC. This gives the protein CASSVVRAGANVLTF.

The chain couples TRBV5-1 to TRBJ2-5, with 7 bases aligning to TRBD1. The germline CDR1 and CDR2 sequences are SGHRS and YFSETQ. V was pared by 6 bases and J by 2 bases, with 4 bases of the junction left unmatched. The CDR3 spans 13 residues. The CDR3 protein is CASNQGEQETQYF. CDR3 DNA sequence: TGCGCCAGCAATCAGGGGGAACAAGAGACCCAGTACTTC.

The rearrangement uses TRBV5-1 and TRBJ2-5; no firm D call. Trimming cost V 0 bases and J 2 bases, with 8 bases left between them. The CDR3 spans 14 residues. In germline, CDR1 is SGHRS, CDR2 YFSETQ. The CDR3 DNA reads as TGCGCCAGCAGCTTGGCCGCGAAACAAGAGACCCAGTACTTC. Its protein product is CASSLAAKQETQYF. The full variable domain, with the rest looked up from reference TRBV5-1 and TRBJ2-5, is KAGVTQTPRYLIKTRGQQVTLSCSPISGHRSVSWYQQTPGQGLQFLFEYFSETQRNKGNFPGRFSGRQFSNSRSEMNVSTLELGDSALYLCASSLAAKQETQYFGPGTRLLVL.

This clonotype was recorded at least ten times. The V gene is TRBV20-1, the J gene TRBJ2-7; 9 nucleotides match TRBD1. V lost 6 bases and J lost 2; bases outside the gene matches: 5. Germline CDR1 is DFQATT and CDR2 is SNEGSKA (reference sequence). The CDR3 runs to 13 residues. The CDR3 here is CSAKQGAPYEQYF. The DNA for the CDR3 is TGCAGTGCGAAACAGGGGGCCCCCTACGAGCAGTACTTC.

This clonotype has a handful of counts. This sequence joins TRBV20-1 and TRBJ1-1, with D possibly TRBD1 on 6 matching bases. Germline values: CDR1 DFQATT, CDR2 SNEGSKA (reference sequence). The germline V and J ends were trimmed by 6 bases and 4 bases, with 18 bases remaining between them. The CDR3 spans 14 residues. The CDR3 bases are TGCAGTGCCCCATTAACGGGGGCGGGCACTGAAGCTTTCTTT. It encodes CSAPLTGAGTEAFF.

This clonotype occurred many times. The chain employs TRBV20-1 and TRBJ1-1; 10 bases are shared with TRBD1. The CDR3 extends over 14 amino acids. The germline V gene has CDR1 DFQATT and CDR2 SNEGSKA (reference sequence). V trimming: 3 bases; J trimming: 6 bases; junction bases outside the gene matches: 7. CDR3 amino acids: CSARGQGIFSEAFF. CDR3 coding DNA: TGCAGTGCTAGGGGACAGGGGATTTTTTCTGAAGCTTTCTTT.